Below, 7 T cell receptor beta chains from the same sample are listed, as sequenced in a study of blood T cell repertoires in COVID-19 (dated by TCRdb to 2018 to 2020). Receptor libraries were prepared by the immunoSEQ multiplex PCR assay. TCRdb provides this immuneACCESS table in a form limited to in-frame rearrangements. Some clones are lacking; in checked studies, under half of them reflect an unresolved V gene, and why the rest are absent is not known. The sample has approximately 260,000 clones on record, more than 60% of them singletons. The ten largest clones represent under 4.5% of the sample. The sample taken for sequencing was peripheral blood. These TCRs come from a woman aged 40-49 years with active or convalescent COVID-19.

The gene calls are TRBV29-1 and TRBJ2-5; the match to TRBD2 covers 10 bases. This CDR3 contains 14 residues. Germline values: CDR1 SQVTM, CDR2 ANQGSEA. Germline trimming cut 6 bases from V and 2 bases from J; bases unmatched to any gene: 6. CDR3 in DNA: TGCAGCGTCAGTAGCGGGGGGAAACAAGAGACCCAGTACTTC. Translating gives CSVSSGGKQETQYF.

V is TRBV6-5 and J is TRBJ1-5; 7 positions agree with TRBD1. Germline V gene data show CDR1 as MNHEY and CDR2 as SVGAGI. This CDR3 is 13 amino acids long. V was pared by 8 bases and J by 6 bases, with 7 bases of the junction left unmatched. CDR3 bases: TGTGCCAGCGCTGAGGACAGGCTTCAGCCCCAGCATTTT. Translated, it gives CASAEDRLQPQHF.

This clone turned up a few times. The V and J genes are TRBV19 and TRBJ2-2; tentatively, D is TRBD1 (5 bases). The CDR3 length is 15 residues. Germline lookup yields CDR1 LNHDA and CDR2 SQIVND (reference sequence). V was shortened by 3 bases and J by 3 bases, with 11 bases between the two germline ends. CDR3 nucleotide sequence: TGTGCCAGTAGTATGCGACAGCCGGACACCGGGGAGCTGTTTTTT. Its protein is CASSMRQPDTGELFF.

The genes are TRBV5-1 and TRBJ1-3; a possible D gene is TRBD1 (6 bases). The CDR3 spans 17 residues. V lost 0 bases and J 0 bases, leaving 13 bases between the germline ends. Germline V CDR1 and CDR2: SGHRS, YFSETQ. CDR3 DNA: TGCGCCAGCAGCTTGGTGGGGACACCTCGCTCTGGAAACACCATATATTTT. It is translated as CASSLVGTPRSGNTIYF.

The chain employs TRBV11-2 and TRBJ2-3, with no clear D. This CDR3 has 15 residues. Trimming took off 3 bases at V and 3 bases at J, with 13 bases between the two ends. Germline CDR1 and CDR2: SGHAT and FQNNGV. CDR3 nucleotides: TGTGCCAGCAGCTTTGGTACAGATAAGACAGATACGCAGTATTTT. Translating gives CASSFGTDKTDTQYF.

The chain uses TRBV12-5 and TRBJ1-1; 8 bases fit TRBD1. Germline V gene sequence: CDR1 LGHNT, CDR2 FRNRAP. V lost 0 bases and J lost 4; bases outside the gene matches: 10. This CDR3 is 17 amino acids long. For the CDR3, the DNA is TGTGCTAGTGGTTTGGTCATCGACAGGGGACACGGCACTGAAGCTTTCTTT. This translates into CASGLVIDRGHGTEAFF.

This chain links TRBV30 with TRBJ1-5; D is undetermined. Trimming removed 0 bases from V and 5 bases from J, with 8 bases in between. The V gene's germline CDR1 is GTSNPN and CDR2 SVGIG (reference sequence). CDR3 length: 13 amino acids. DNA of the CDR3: TGTGCCTGGAGTGTAACCCGGGATCAGCCCCAGCATTTT. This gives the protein CAWSVTRDQPQHF.